This T cell receptor (beta chain) is from a study of ipilimumab plus nivolumab after autologous stem cell transplantation. General study points: Per the authors, repertoire, Treg and microbiota data justify further study.

Method: immunoSEQ multiplex PCR; TCRdb's copy keeps in-frame clones and lacks some. Of under 20,000 clones listed, 81% are singletons. This clone is judged medium-sized. Its antigen remains unknown. This CDR3 region has 14 residues. Germline V CDR1 and CDR2: SGHDN, FVKESK. V lost 2 bases, J lost 5 bases, and 9 bases lay in between. The clonotype originates from a male donor with diffuse large B-cell lymphoma. The chain recombines TRBV14 with TRBJ2-2; D is perhaps TRBD2 (6 bases). The source was PBMCs, collected in a trial of ipilimumab plus nivolumab as post-transplant consolidation. The CDR3 region is CASSQLRGTGELFF. DNA for the CDR3: TGTGCCAGCAGCCAACTCCGGGGGACCGGGGAGCTGTTTTTT. Full variable domain (rest looked up from reference TRBV14 and TRBJ2-2): EAGVTQFPSHSVIEKGQTVTLRCDPISGHDNLYWYRRVMGKEIKFLLHFVKESKQDESGMPNNRFLAERTGGTYSTLKVQPAELEDSGVYFCASSQLRGTGELFFGEGSRLTVL.